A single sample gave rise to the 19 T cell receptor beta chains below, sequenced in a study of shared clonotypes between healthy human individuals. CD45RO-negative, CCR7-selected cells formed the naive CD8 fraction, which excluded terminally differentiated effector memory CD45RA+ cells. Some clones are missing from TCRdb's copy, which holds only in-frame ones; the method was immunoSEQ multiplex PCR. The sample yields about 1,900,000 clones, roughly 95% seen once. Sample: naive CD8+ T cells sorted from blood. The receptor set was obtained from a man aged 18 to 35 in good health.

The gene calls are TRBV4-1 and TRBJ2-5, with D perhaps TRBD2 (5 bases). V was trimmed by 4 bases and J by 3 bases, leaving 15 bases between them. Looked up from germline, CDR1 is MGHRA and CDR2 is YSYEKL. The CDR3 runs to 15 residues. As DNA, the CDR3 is TGCGCCAGCAGCCTGGAAGGGAGAGTCAAAGAGACCCAGTACTTC. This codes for CASSLEGRVKETQYF.

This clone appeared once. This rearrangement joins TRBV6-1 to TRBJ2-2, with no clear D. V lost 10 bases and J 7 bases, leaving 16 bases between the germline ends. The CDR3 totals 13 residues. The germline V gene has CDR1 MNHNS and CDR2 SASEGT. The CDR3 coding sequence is TGTGCCACCCGGCCGAACACGTACGGGGAGCTGTTTTTT. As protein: CATRPNTYGELFF.

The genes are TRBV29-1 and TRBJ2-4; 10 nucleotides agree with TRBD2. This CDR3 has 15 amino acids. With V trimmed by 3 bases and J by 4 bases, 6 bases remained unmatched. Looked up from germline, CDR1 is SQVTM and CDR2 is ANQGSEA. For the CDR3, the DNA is TGCAGCGTTGAGTCGGTACTAGCGGGGAAAAACATTCAGTACTTC. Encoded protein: CSVESVLAGKNIQYF. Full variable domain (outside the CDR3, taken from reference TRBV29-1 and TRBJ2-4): SAVISQKPSRDICQRGTSLTIQCQVDSQVTMMFWYRQQPGQSLTLIATANQGSEATYESGFVIDKFPISRPNLTFSTLTVSNMSPEDSSIYLCSVESVLAGKNIQYFGAGTRLSVL.

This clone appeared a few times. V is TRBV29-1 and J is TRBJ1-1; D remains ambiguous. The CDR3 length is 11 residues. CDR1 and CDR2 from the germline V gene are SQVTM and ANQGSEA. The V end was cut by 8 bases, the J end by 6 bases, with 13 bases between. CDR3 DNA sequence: TGCAGCTTTCGGATCGGTTCTGAAGCTTTCTTT. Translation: CSFRIGSEAFF.

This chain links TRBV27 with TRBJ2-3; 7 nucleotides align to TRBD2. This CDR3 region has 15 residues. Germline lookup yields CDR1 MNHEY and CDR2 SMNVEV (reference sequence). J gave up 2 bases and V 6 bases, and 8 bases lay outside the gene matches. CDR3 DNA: TGTGCCAGCAGACCCACGGGAGGCCTCACAGATACGCAGTATTTT. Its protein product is CASRPTGGLTDTQYF.

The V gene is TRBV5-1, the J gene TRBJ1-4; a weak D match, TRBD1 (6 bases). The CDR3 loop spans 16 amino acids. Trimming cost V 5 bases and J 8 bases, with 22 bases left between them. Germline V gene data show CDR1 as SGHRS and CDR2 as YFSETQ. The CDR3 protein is CASSSGHTGQGEKLFF. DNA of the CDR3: TGCGCCAGCAGTTCGGGTCATACAGGGCAAGGGGAAAAACTGTTTTTT.

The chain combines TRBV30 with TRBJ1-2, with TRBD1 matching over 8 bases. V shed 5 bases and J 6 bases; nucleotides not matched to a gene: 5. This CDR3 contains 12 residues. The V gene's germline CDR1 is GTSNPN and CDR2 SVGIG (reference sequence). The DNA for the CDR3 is TGTGCCTGGGACGGACAGGGCCATGGCTACACCTTC. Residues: CAWDGQGHGYTF.

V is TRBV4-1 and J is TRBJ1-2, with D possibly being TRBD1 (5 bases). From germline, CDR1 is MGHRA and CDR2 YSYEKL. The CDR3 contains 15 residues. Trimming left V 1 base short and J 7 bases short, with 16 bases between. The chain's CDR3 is CASSQVGEGTLGYTF. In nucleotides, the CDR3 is TGCGCCAGCAGCCAAGTAGGAGAAGGGACCCTTGGCTACACCTTC.

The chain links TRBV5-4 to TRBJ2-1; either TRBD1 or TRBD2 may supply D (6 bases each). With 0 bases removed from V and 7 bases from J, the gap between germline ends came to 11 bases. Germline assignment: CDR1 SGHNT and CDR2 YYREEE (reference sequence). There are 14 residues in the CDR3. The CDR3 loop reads CASSLAGGGNEQFF. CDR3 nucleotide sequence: TGTGCCAGCAGCTTGGCCGGAGGGGGAAATGAGCAGTTCTTC.

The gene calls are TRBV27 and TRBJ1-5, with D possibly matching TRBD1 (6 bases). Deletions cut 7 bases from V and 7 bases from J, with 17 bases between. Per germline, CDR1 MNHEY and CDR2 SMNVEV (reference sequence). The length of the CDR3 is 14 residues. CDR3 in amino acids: CASKKQGSGQPQHF. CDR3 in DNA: TGTGCCAGCAAAAAACAGGGATCAGGGCAGCCCCAGCATTTT.

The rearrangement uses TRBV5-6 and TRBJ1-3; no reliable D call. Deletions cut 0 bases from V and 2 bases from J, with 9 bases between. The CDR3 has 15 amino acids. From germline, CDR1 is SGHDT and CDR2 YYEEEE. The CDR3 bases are TGTGCCAGCAGCTTGGTTACAGCAACTGGAAACACCATATATTTT. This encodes CASSLVTATGNTIYF.

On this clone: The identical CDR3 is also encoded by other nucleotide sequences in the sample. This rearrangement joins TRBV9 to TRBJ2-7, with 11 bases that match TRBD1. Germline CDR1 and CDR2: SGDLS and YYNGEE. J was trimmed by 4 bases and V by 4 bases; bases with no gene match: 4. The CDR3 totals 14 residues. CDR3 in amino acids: CASSPGQGEYEQYF. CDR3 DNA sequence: TGTGCCAGCAGCCCGGGACAGGGGGAGTACGAGCAGTACTTC.

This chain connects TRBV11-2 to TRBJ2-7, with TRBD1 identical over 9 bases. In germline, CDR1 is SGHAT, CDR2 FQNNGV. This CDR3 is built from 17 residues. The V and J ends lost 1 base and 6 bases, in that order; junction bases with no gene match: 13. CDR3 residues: CASSLGAGQGADFEQYF. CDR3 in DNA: TGTGCCAGCAGCTTAGGGGCGGGACAGGGTGCGGATTTCGAGCAGTACTTC.

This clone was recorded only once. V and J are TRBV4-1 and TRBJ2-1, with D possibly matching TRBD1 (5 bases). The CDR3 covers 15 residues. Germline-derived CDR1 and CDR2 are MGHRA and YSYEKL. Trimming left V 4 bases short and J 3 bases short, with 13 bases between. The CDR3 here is CASSPPGSNYNEQFF. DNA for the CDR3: TGCGCCAGCAGCCCACCAGGGTCGAACTACAATGAGCAGTTCTTC.

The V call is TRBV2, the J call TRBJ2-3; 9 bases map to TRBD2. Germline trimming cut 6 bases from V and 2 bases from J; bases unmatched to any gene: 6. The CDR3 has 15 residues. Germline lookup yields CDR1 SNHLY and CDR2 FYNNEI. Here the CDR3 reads CASRAGTSSTDTQYF. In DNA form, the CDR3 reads TGTGCCAGCAGAGCCGGGACTAGCTCCACAGATACGCAGTATTTT.

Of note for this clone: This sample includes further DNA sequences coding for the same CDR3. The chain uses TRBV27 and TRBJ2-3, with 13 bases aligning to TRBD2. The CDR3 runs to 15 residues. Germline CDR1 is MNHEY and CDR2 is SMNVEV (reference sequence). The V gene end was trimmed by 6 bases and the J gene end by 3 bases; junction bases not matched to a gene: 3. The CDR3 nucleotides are TGTGCCAGCAGGCGACTAGCGGGAGGAACAGATACGCAGTATTTT. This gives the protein CASRRLAGGTDTQYF.

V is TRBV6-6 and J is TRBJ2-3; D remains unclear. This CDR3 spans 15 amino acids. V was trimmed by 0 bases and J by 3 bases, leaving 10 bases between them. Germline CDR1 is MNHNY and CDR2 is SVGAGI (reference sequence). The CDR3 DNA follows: TGTGCCAGCAGTTACTCCTCGGGCAGAACAGATACGCAGTATTTT. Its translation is CASSYSSGRTDTQYF.

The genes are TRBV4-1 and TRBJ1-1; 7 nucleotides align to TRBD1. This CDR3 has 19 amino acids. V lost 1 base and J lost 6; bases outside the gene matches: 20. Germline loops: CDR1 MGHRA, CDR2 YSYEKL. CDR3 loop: CASSQAIPIQIAGGPEAFF. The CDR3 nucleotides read TGCGCCAGCAGCCAAGCCATCCCAATACAGATAGCAGGGGGTCCTGAAGCTTTCTTT.

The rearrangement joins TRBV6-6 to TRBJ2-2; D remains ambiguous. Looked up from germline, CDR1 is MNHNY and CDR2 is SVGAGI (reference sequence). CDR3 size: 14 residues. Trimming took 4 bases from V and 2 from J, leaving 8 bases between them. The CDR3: CASSWAENTGELFF. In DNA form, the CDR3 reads TGTGCCAGCAGTTGGGCAGAAAACACCGGGGAGCTGTTTTTT.